This T cell receptor beta chain was sequenced for a study of radiotherapy plus CTLA-4 blockade in lung cancer. V lost 10 bases and J 3 bases, leaving 13 bases between the germline ends. CDR1 MDHEN and CDR2 SYDVKM come from the germline V gene. The CDR3 extends over 12 amino acids. Profiling relied on immunoSEQ multiplex PCR, and the TCRdb table lists in-frame clones only, not all of them. The repertoire includes about 110,000 clones, roughly four fifths of them detected once, and less than 4% sits in the top ten. This clone was found a few times. The source is a human donor with non-small cell lung cancer that progressed on radiotherapy plus ipilimumab. Some clones in this sample may be carry-over from other donors' samples. The gene calls are TRBV28 and TRBJ2-7, with D perhaps TRBD2 (5 bases). The material sequenced was peripheral blood, taken from a patient treated with radiotherapy plus ipilimumab. Written as DNA, the CDR3 is TGTGCCACCGTCTCGGGGAACTACGAGCAGTACTTC. Its translation: CATVSGNYEQYF.